This TCR beta chain was captured by sequencing in a study of cytomegalovirus exposure and HLA in healthy donors. Both 60 Vbeta primers and 13 Jbeta primers went into the PCR. Only in-frame clones appear in the TCRdb table, and some are missing; sequencing was by immunoSEQ multiplex PCR. The sample lists roughly 150,000 clones, 60% to 80% occurring once. This CDR3 region has 14 residues. Trimming pared 2 bases from V and 5 bases from J, leaving 13 bases between. Germline CDR1 reads SGHDT; CDR2 reads YYEEEE. Worth noting for this clone: No antigen is known for it.

Notes on the study in general: In a later analysis, most CMV-associated TCR beta chains appeared HLA-restricted. There were under 200 TCR beta chains listed as cytomegalovirus-associated. In a later analysis, TCR beta V- and J-gene trimming was associated with a missense DCLRE1C variant.

The sequence was obtained from a young woman in good health and CMV-seronegative. Sequencing used PBMCs. The V and J genes are TRBV5-6 and TRBJ2-5, with a possible D match to TRBD1 (6 bases). CDR3 nucleotides: TGTGCCAGCAGCTTAACAGGGTTCGGGGAGACCCAGTACTTC. Protein: CASSLTGFGETQYF.